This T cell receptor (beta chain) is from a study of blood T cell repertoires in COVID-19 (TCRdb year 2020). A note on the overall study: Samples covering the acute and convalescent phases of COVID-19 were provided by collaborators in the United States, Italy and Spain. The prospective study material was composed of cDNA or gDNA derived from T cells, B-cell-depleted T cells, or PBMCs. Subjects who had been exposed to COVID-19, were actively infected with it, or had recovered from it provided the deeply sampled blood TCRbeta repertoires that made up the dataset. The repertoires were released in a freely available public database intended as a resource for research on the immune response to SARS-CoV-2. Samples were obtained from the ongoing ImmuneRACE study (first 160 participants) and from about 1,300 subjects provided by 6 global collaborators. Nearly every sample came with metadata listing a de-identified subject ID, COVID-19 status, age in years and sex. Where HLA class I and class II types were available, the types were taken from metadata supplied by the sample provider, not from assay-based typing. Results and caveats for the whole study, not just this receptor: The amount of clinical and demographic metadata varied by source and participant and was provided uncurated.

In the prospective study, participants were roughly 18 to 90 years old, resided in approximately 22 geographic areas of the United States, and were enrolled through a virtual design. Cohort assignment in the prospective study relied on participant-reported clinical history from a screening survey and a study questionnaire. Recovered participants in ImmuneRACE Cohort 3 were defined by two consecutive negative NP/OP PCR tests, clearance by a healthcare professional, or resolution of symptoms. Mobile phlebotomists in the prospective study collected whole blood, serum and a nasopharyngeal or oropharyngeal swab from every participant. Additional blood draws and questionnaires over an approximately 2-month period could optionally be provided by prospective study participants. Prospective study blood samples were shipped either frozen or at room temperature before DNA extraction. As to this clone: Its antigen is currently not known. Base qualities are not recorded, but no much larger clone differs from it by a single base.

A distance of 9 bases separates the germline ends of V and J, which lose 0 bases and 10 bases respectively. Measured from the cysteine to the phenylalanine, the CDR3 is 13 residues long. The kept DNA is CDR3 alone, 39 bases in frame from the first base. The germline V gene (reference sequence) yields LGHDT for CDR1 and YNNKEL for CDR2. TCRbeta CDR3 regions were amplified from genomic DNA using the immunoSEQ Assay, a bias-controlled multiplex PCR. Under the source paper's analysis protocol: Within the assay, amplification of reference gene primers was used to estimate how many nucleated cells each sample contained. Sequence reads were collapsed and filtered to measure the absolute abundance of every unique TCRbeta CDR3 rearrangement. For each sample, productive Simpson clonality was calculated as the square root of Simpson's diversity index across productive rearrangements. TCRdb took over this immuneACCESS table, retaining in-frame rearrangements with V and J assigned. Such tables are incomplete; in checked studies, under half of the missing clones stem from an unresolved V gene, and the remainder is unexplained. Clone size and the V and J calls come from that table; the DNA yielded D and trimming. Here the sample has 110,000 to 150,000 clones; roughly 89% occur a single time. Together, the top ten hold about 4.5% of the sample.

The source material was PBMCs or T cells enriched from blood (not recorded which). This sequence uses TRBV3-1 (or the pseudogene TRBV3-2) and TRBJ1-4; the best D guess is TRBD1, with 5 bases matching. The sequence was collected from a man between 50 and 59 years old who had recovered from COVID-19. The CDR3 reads CASSQEGVGKLFF. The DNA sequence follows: TGTGCCAGCAGCCAAGAAGGGGTGGGAAAACTGTTTTTT.